This TCR beta chain was identified in a study of blood T cell dynamics during melanoma immunotherapy. This clone was counted once. Its matching antigen is unknown. Profiled with immunoSEQ multiplex PCR; TCRdb holds only in-frame clones, not every one. The data show approximately 7,800 clones, with roughly nine tenths seen just once and 6.3% held by the top ten. Study results and caveats: The study could not tell melanoma-specific clones from general immune activation.

Time point denoted: week 3, after first cycle of checkpoint inhibitor. The ends were cut back, 2 bases at V and 4 bases at J, with 13 bases in the middle. Germline CDR1 SGHRS, CDR2 YFSETQ. This CDR3 has 14 amino acids. V usage is TRBV5-1 and J usage is TRBJ2-7; the D gene is possibly TRBD1 (6 bases). The material was blood, obtained from a patient treated with checkpoint blockade. The TCR sequence derives from a human donor with melanoma. The CDR3: CASSLLQGKYEQYF. DNA of the CDR3: TGCGCCAGCAGCTTACTACAGGGTAAATACGAGCAGTACTTC.